The clone carrying this TCR beta chain was counted at least ten times. Its target is unknown. This sample stems from a study of neurological immune-mediated disorders. Notes on the study in general: None of the CDR3 amino acid sequences of expanded clones recurred across subjects, suggesting private repertoires in all groups.

Losses at the gene ends were 0 bases for V and 0 bases for J; bases not matched to a gene: 5. The germline V gene has CDR1 SGHRS and CDR2 YFSETQ. CDR3 length: 17 residues. Time point in this sample: technical triplicate 2. The cell input for sorted libraries was 950,000 to 1,000,000, and those cells were CD4+ or CD8+ T cells. Template-switch 5'RACE cDNA synthesis added a 10-nucleotide unique molecular identifier. TCRdb re-analysed the 5' RACE reads in MiXCR, keeping a single row per CDR3 protein. Of fewer than 40,000 distinct CDR3 sequences detected, more than 10% appear once; the ten largest clones hold around 5.3%.

The chain joins TRBV5-1 to TRBJ2-1; 8 nucleotides match TRBD2. The clonotype originates from a female donor with HTLV-1-associated myelopathy (HAM/TSP). The sample taken for sequencing was CD4+ T cells from blood. This CDR3 is CASSLALAGLSYNEQFF. The DNA of the CDR3 is TGCGCCAGCAGCTTGGCCCTAGCGGGCCTCTCCTACAATGAGCAGTTCTTC.